The 32 T cell receptor beta chains below all came from one sample that was sequenced in a study of lymphopenia after photon versus proton radiotherapy. Method: immunoSEQ multiplex PCR; TCRdb's copy keeps in-frame clones and lacks some. The sample holds 20,000 to 25,000 clones, 85% seen once. The material sequenced was peripheral blood, taken from a patient treated with photon-based radiotherapy. Receptors originate from a man in his 60s with pancreatic cancer.

This chain joins TRBV6-1 and TRBJ2-5; possibly TRBD1 or TRBD2 for D (5 bases each). This CDR3 comprises 15 residues. Germline V gene data show CDR1 as MNHNS and CDR2 as SASEGT. V was trimmed by 2 bases and J by 2 bases, leaving 12 bases between them. CDR3 loop: CASSERRAGQETQYF. The CDR3 region has the DNA TGTGCCAGCAGTGAAAGGCGGGCAGGGCAAGAGACCCAGTACTTC.

V usage is TRBV7-8 and J usage is TRBJ2-4; no reliable D call. CDR1 SGHVS and CDR2 FQNEAQ come from the germline V gene. The CDR3 covers 14 residues. Trimming stripped 5 bases from V and 10 bases from J, with 18 bases between. CDR3 in amino acids: CASSPTGNPSIQYF. CDR3 nucleotides: TGTGCCAGCAGCCCCACCGGTAACCCAAGTATTCAGTACTTC.

The rearrangement links TRBV7-2 to TRBJ1-1; the D gene is possibly TRBD1 (5 bases). This CDR3 region has 13 residues. The germline V and J ends were trimmed by 0 bases and 4 bases, with 6 bases remaining between them. CDR1 and CDR2 (germline): SGHTA, FQGNSA. CDR3 DNA sequence: TGTGCCAGCAGCTTAGCGAGGGGCACTGAAGCTTTCTTT. Protein product: CASSLARGTEAFF.

This clone was recorded only once. V gene TRBV9 combines with J gene TRBJ1-1; D remains unclear. Germline V gene data show CDR1 as SGDLS and CDR2 as YYNGEE. The CDR3 has 13 residues. V lost 0 bases, J lost 11 bases, and 14 bases lay in between. This CDR3 reads CASSVEGWGQAFF. The CDR3 coding sequence is TGTGCCAGCAGCGTAGAGGGCTGGGGTCAGGCTTTCTTT.

This clone was recorded a few times. The chain employs TRBV5-1 and TRBJ2-2; 9 nucleotides match TRBD2. Trimming took 4 bases from V and 4 from J; bases not matched to a gene: 5. Germline V gives CDR1 SGHRS, CDR2 YFSETQ. The CDR3 contains 15 residues. CDR3 DNA sequence: TGCGCCAGCAGCGCTGGGACTAGCCCCACCGGGGAGCTGTTTTTT. This translates into CASSAGTSPTGELFF. Variable domain in full (rest from reference TRBV5-1 and TRBJ2-2): KAGVTQTPRYLIKTRGQQVTLSCSPISGHRSVSWYQQTPGQGLQFLFEYFSETQRNKGNFPGRFSGRQFSNSRSEMNVSTLELGDSALYLCASSAGTSPTGELFFGEGSRLTVL.

The chain links TRBV7-9 to TRBJ1-6; TRBD1 might be the D (5 bases). The V gene's germline CDR1 is SEHNR and CDR2 FQNEAQ (reference sequence). V shed 5 bases and J shed 0 bases, with 8 bases lying between them. CDR3 length: 15 residues. The CDR3: CASSAGSSYNSPLHF. CDR3 DNA sequence: TGTGCCAGCAGCGCAGGGAGCTCCTATAATTCACCCCTCCACTTT.

The V and J genes are TRBV5-1 and TRBJ2-4, with 10 bases matching TRBD2. This CDR3 region has 16 residues. The trim removed 4 bases at V and 6 bases at J, leaving 10 bases unmatched. The V gene's germline CDR1 is SGHRS and CDR2 YFSETQ. The DNA of the CDR3 is TGCGCCAGCAGCCCGGCGCCTAGCGGGGGTTTAAACATTCAGTACTTC. Its translation: CASSPAPSGGLNIQYF. Combining the CDR3 with reference TRBV5-1 and TRBJ2-4 gives the whole variable domain KAGVTQTPRYLIKTRGQQVTLSCSPISGHRSVSWYQQTPGQGLQFLFEYFSETQRNKGNFPGRFSGRQFSNSRSEMNVSTLELGDSALYLCASSPAPSGGLNIQYFGAGTRLSVL.

The CDR3 DNA reads TGTGCCTGCCAGTGGGGCCTGAACACTGAAGCTTTCTTT. This codes for CACQWGLNTEAFF. The gene calls are TRBV30 and TRBJ1-1, with D maybe TRBD1 (5 bases). The CDR3 contains 13 residues. V was shortened by 6 bases and J by 0 bases, with 11 bases between the two germline ends. The germline CDR1 and CDR2 sequences are GTSNPN and SVGIG (reference sequence).

The rearrangement links TRBV7-6 to TRBJ1-3; D unclear. The germline V gene encodes CDR1 SGHVS and CDR2 FNYEAQ. The CDR3 contains 16 residues. The V end lost 2 bases, the J end lost 0 bases, and 11 bases lay between the germline ends. The CDR3 region has the DNA TGTGCCAGCAGCTTAAAGGCGGGGAACTCTGGAAACACCATATATTTT. Translated, it gives CASSLKAGNSGNTIYF.

This clone was found once. The V gene is TRBV30, the J gene TRBJ1-1; D is ambiguous. Germline CDR1 and CDR2: GTSNPN and SVGIG (reference sequence). CDR3 length: 13 amino acids. Trimming took 3 bases from V and 7 from J, leaving 15 bases between them. The CDR3 spells CAWSRDLKDEAFF. CDR3 coding DNA: TGTGCCTGGAGCCGAGACCTAAAAGATGAAGCTTTCTTT.

The rearrangement uses TRBV2 and TRBJ2-5; D uncertain. V was cut by 4 bases and J by 1 base, with 7 bases left in between. Germline V gene data show CDR1 as SNHLY and CDR2 as FYNNEI. The CDR3 has 13 amino acids. The CDR3 DNA is TGTGCCAGCAGTGTGAACAGCCAAGAGACCCAGTACTTC. Amino acids: CASSVNSQETQYF.

This clone appeared a single time. The chain combines TRBV27 with TRBJ2-7; no clear D gene. The germline CDR1 and CDR2 sequences are MNHEY and SMNVEV (reference sequence). The CDR3 consists of 15 residues. The V end lost 6 bases, the J end lost 4 bases, and 19 bases lay between the germline ends. The CDR3 here is CASRIWAYNPYEQYF. CDR3 DNA: TGTGCCAGCAGAATTTGGGCCTATAATCCGTACGAGCAGTACTTC.

The chain is built from TRBV7-9 and TRBJ1-3; maybe TRBD1 (5 bases). The germline V and J ends were trimmed by 1 base and 5 bases, with 9 bases remaining between them. Germline-derived CDR1 and CDR2 are SEHNR and FQNEAQ (reference sequence). The CDR3 sequence is 14 residues long. The CDR3 DNA reads as TGTGCCAGCAGCTTAGTCGGGGGAAGAAACACCATATATTTT. Its protein is CASSLVGGRNTIYF.

The V and J genes are TRBV7-9 and TRBJ2-1; TRBD2 might be the D (7 bases). Germline V gives CDR1 SEHNR, CDR2 FQNEAQ (reference sequence). The CDR3 is made up of 14 amino acids. V was pared by 5 bases and J by 7 bases, with 15 bases between. The CDR3 region has the DNA TGTGCCAGCAGCCCCCGCGGGGGCTTTAATGAGCAGTTCTTC. The encoded protein is CASSPRGGFNEQFF.

The chain combines TRBV5-8 with TRBJ1-5; TRBD1 might be the D (5 bases). V was cut by 6 bases and J by 3 bases, with 13 bases left in between. The CDR3 is 14 residues long. Per germline, CDR1 SGHTS and CDR2 YDEGEE. The CDR3 nucleotides read TGTGCCAGCATAAATTGGGGACTCAATCAGCCCCAGCATTTT. The encoded protein is CASINWGLNQPQHF. Together with reference TRBV5-8 and TRBJ1-5, the CDR3 gives the full variable domain: EAGVTQSPTHLIKTRGQQATLRCSPISGHTSVYWYQQALGLGLQFLLWYDEGEERNRGNFPPRFSGRQFPNYSSELNVNALELEDSALYLCASINWGLNQPQHFGDGTRLSIL.

The chain recombines TRBV11-2 with TRBJ1-2; 7 bases align to TRBD1. With V trimmed by 5 bases and J by 3 bases, 9 bases remained unmatched. The germline V gene encodes CDR1 SGHAT and CDR2 FQNNGV. The CDR3 totals 15 residues. CDR3 in DNA: TGTGCCAGCAGCCTACCGACAGGGTTAGACTATGGCTACACCTTC. Its protein is CASSLPTGLDYGYTF.

The V and J genes are TRBV30 and TRBJ1-1, with D perhaps TRBD1 (6 bases). Trimming took off 1 base at V and 5 bases at J, with 14 bases between the two ends. CDR1 GTSNPN and CDR2 SVGIG come from the germline V gene (reference sequence). The CDR3 totals 14 residues. The chain's CDR3 is CAWSEGQGWTEAFF. CDR3 in DNA: TGTGCCTGGAGTGAAGGTCAGGGGTGGACTGAAGCTTTCTTT.

J is TRBJ1-2 and V is TRBV6-4; 8 nucleotides match TRBD1. The CDR3 runs to 13 residues. Germline V gene sequence: CDR1 MRHNA, CDR2 SNTAGT. The trim removed 2 bases at V and 4 bases at J, leaving 0 bases unmatched. The CDR3 protein is CASSDGQGYGYTF. The CDR3 DNA reads TGTGCCAGCAGTGACGGACAGGGCTATGGCTACACCTTC.

This clone was seen a single time. This chain joins TRBV7-9 and TRBJ2-3; 15 nucleotides agree with TRBD2. The V segment lost 0 bases and the J segment 5 bases; nucleotides outside the gene matches: 3. In germline, CDR1 is SEHNR, CDR2 FQNEAQ (reference sequence). The CDR3 sequence is 17 residues long. CDR3 nucleotides: TGTGCCAGCAGCTTAGCCGGGACTAGCGGGGGGATAGATACGCAGTATTTT. It yields the protein CASSLAGTSGGIDTQYF.

This clone was counted a single time. The genes are TRBV5-1 and TRBJ2-2; D gene unclear. This CDR3 is built from 11 residues. Trimming pared 5 bases from V and 1 base from J, leaving 0 bases between. Germline lookup yields CDR1 SGHRS and CDR2 YFSETQ. The CDR3 coding sequence is TGCGCCAGCAGGAACACCGGGGAGCTGTTTTTT. This encodes CASRNTGELFF.

CDR3 loop: CASSIVSQGAMTEAFF. As DNA, the CDR3 is TGTGCCAGTAGTATAGTTTCCCAGGGGGCGATGACTGAAGCTTTCTTT. This chain links TRBV19 with TRBJ1-1, with 8 bases fitting TRBD1. V lost 1 base to trimming and J lost 5 bases; unmatched junction nucleotides: 9. The CDR3 extends over 16 amino acids. The germline V gene encodes CDR1 LNHDA and CDR2 SQIVND (reference sequence).

This rearrangement joins TRBV19 to TRBJ1-2, with 10 bases aligning to TRBD1. CDR1 and CDR2 from the germline V gene are LNHDA and SQIVND (reference sequence). J was trimmed by 4 bases and V by 3 bases; bases with no gene match: 5. This CDR3 comprises 15 residues. The CDR3 reads CASSIGTGEVYGYTF. The CDR3 region has the DNA TGTGCCAGTAGTATTGGGACAGGGGAAGTCTATGGCTACACCTTC. Full variable domain (missing parts from reference TRBV19 and TRBJ1-2): DGGITQSPKYLFRKEGQNVTLSCEQNLNHDAMYWYRQDPGQGLRLIYYSQIVNDFQKGDIAEGYSVSREKKESFPLTVTSAQKNPTAFYLCASSIGTGEVYGYTFGSGTRLTVV.

This chain uses TRBV6-1 with TRBJ2-7; 12 bases align to TRBD1. V was clipped by 3 bases and J by 3 bases; unmatched bases: 3. CDR1 is MNHNS and CDR2 is SASEGT in the germline V gene. The CDR3 sequence is 15 residues long. The CDR3 sequence: CASSEGQGAFYEQYF. CDR3 DNA sequence: TGTGCCAGCAGTGAGGGACAGGGGGCCTTCTACGAGCAGTACTTC.

This clone showed up just once. This chain joins TRBV6-6 and TRBJ2-2; 9 positions match TRBD2. CDR3 length: 16 amino acids. J gave up 4 bases and V 5 bases, and 8 bases lay outside the gene matches. From germline, CDR1 is MNHNY and CDR2 SVGAGI (reference sequence). The CDR3 DNA follows: TGTGCCAGCAGTGGGCTGGGGACTAGCTTCACCGGGGAGCTGTTTTTT. Amino acids: CASSGLGTSFTGELFF.

The chain couples TRBV7-7 to TRBJ2-5; 11 bases match TRBD2. CDR1 and CDR2 (germline): SSHAT, FNYEAQ (reference sequence). The CDR3 runs 14 residues. The trim removed 3 bases at V and 4 bases at J, leaving 1 base unmatched. DNA of the CDR3: TGTGCCAGCAGCTTTAGCGGGGGGGCAGAGACCCAGTACTTC. Protein product: CASSFSGGAETQYF.

This rearrangement joins TRBV19 to TRBJ1-1, with D unresolved. The length of the CDR3 is 14 residues. CDR1 LNHDA and CDR2 SQIVND come from the germline V gene (reference sequence). V was trimmed by 7 bases and J by 0 bases, leaving 12 bases between them. CDR3 in DNA: TGTGCCAGTACAACCGGGCCCCTGAACACTGAAGCTTTCTTT. Protein: CASTTGPLNTEAFF.

This clone has more than one count but fewer than ten. V usage is TRBV5-6 and J usage is TRBJ2-7; D ambiguous. CDR1 is SGHDT and CDR2 is YYEEEE in the germline V gene. This CDR3 comprises 12 residues. The V end lost 2 bases, the J end lost 2 bases, and 5 bases lay between the germline ends. CDR3 region: CASSFNTYEQYF. The CDR3 nucleotides read TGTGCCAGCAGCTTCAACACCTACGAGCAGTACTTC.

The V and J genes are TRBV5-4 and TRBJ1-2; tentative D call: TRBD1 (5 bases). This CDR3 spans 17 amino acids. Germline V gene lookup returns CDR1 SGHNT and CDR2 YYREEE (reference sequence). The ends were cut back, 0 bases at V and 2 bases at J, with 17 bases in the middle. The CDR3 DNA reads TGTGCCAGCAGCTTGGGTGGTTCGGGGCAGCTCAACTATGGCTACACCTTC. It is translated as CASSLGGSGQLNYGYTF. Supplemented by reference TRBV5-4 and TRBJ1-2, the full variable domain reads ETGVTQSPTHLIKTRGQQVTLRCSSQSGHNTVSWYQQALGQGPQFIFQYYREEENGRGNFPPRFSGLQFPNYSSELNVNALELDDSALYLCASSLGGSGQLNYGYTFGSGTRLTVV.

The V call is TRBV18, the J call TRBJ2-3; no clear D. This CDR3 comprises 11 residues. Germline CDR1 is KGHSH and CDR2 is LQKENI. V shed 2 bases and J shed 5 bases, with 2 bases lying between them. The CDR3 DNA reads TGTGCCAGCTCACCAGAAGATACGCAGTATTTT. This gives the protein CASSPEDTQYF.

This rearrangement joins TRBV14 to TRBJ2-7; TRBD2 matches 9 bases. The germline V gene has CDR1 SGHDN and CDR2 FVKESK. The V and J ends lost 4 bases and 3 bases, in that order; junction bases with no gene match: 7. The CDR3 is made up of 15 amino acids. Here the CDR3 reads CASSPDAGGLYEQYF. In nucleotides, the CDR3 is TGTGCCAGCAGCCCGGACGCGGGGGGGCTCTACGAGCAGTACTTC.

The V call is TRBV19, the J call TRBJ2-6; D is unresolved. Trimming removed 4 bases from V and 0 bases from J, with 10 bases in between. The CDR3 contains 16 residues. Germline V lookup: CDR1 LNHDA, CDR2 SQIVND (reference sequence). The CDR3 DNA reads as TGTGCCAGTAGTACCTGGTGGAACTCTGGGGCCAACGTCCTGACTTTC. It yields the protein CASSTWWNSGANVLTF. The variable domain in full, with the rest retrieved from reference TRBV19 and TRBJ2-6, is DGGITQSPKYLFRKEGQNVTLSCEQNLNHDAMYWYRQDPGQGLRLIYYSQIVNDFQKGDIAEGYSVSREKKESFPLTVTSAQKNPTAFYLCASSTWWNSGANVLTFGAGSRLTVL.

This rearrangement joins TRBV5-8 to TRBJ1-6; 10 nucleotides agree with TRBD1. This CDR3 has 17 amino acids. Germline trimming cut 0 bases from V and 7 bases from J; bases unmatched to any gene: 7. Germline V gives CDR1 SGHTS, CDR2 YDEGEE. CDR3 bases: TGTGCCAGCAGCTTGGTTATTGGACAGGGGGTCAATTCACCCCTCCACTTT. Encoded protein: CASSLVIGQGVNSPLHF.